Relative to its sample, the clone carrying this T cell receptor beta chain is medium-sized. Antigen: not known. Isolated RNA was reverse transcribed in full, so expressed TCRB transcripts were sequenced. The study sequenced naive, central memory and regulatory T cell samples to an average of around 3.5 million reads. Clones were sequenced by immunoSEQ multiplex PCR, and TCRdb holds only the in-frame ones, with some missing. The sample lists more than 95,000 clones, about 26% occurring once. The sample comes from a study of beta chain features in type 1 diabetes. Study conclusions and caveats: Moderately but significantly shorter TCRB CDR3s were found in Type 1 diabetes patients in all four CD4+ subsets. In type 1 diabetes patients, VDJ junctions had fewer insertions; deletions at these junctions were more frequent. Naive, central memory and regulatory TCRB repertoires appeared more similar among patients than healthy donors.

The V gene end was trimmed by 1 base and the J gene end by 7 bases; junction bases not matched to a gene: 23. Germline V CDR1 and CDR2: SGHRS, YFSETQ. CDR3 size: 20 residues. This chain joins TRBV5-1 and TRBJ2-1; TRBD2 agrees at 7 bases. The sequenced sample was central memory CD4+ T cells from blood. This clonotype was sampled from a woman aged 18-29 years with type 1 diabetes. CDR3 coding DNA: TGCGCCAGCAGCTTGTCGAGATTCGGGAGGAGCGTACAAATCGGAAATGAGCAGTTCTTC. This encodes CASSLSRFGRSVQIGNEQFF.